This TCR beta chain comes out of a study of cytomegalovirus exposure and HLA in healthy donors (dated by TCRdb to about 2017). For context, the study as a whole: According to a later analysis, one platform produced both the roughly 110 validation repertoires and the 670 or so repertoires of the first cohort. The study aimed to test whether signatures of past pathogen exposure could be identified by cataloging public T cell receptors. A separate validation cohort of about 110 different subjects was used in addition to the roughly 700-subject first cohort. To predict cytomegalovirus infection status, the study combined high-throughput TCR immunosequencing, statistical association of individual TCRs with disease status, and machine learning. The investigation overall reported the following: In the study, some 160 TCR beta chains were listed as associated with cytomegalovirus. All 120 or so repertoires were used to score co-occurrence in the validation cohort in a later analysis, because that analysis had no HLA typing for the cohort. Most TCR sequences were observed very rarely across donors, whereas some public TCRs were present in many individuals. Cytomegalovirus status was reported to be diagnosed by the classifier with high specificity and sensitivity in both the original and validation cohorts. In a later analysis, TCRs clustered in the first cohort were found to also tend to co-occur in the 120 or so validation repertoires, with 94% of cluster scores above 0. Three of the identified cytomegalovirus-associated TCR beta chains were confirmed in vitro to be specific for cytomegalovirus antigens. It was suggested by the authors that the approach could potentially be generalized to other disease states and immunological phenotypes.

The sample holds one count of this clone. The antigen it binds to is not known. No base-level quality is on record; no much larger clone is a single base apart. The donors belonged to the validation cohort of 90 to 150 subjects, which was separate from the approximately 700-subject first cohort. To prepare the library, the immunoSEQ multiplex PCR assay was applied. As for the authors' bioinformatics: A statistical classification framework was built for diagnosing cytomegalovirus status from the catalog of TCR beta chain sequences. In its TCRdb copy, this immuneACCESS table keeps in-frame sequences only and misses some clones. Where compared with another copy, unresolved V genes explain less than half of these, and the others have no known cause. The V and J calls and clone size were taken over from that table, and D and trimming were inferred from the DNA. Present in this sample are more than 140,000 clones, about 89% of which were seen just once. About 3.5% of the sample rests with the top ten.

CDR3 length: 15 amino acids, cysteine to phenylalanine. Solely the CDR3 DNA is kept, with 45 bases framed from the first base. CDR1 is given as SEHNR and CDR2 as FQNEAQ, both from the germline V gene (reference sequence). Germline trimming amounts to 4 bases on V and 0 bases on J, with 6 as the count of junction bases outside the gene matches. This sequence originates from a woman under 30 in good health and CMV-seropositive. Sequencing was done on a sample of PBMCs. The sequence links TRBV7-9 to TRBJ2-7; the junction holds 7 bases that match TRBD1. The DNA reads TGTGCCAGCAGCTCAACCAGGGGGAGCTCCTACGAGCAGTACTTC. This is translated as CASSSTRGSSYEQYF.